This entry describes one T cell receptor (beta chain). Its antigen is unknown. Evenly divided among several immunoSEQ plates was the genomic DNA of each subset. Some clones are missing from TCRdb's copy, which holds only in-frame ones; the method was immunoSEQ multiplex PCR. The profile covers 980,000 or so clones, with 76% appearing a single time and over 1.3% taken by the ten largest. V lost 5 bases and J lost 2; bases outside the gene matches: 7. This CDR3 region has 15 residues. CDR1 is SGHRS, CDR2 YFSETQ, per germline. The sample comes from a study of shared clonotypes between healthy human individuals. About the study: Contributing individuals were a couple of females and a few males aged 18 to 49. Findings of the study overall: Naive CD4 clonotype sharing across a few donors was 4.5% to 6%. Among donors, clonotype sharing was expected to be affected by sequencing depth.

Sequencing used memory CD4+ T cells sorted from blood. Subset defined: CD45RA-negative fraction. This chain connects TRBV5-1 to TRBJ2-5, with 9 bases identical to TRBD2. The origin of this receptor is a young man in good health. The CDR3 nucleotides are TGCGCCAGCAGGGTAGCGGGAGACGCACAAGAGACCCAGTACTTC. Translating gives CASRVAGDAQETQYF.